One sample yielded the 26 T cell receptor beta chains listed below, sequenced in a study of Ad26.COV2.S vaccination and SARS-CoV-2 variants. Sequencing was performed with immunoSEQ multiplex PCR; in TCRdb, only in-frame clones are kept and a portion is missing. The sample includes roughly 700,000 clones, approximately 88% of them seen just once. Treatment meaning: over 15 received Ad26.COV2.S at low or high dose, single or two shots; five or six received placebo; per-sample allocation not given. Sampling took place 63 days after the first vaccine or placebo injection. The starting material was peripheral blood, obtained in a trial of Ad26.COV2.S vaccine versus placebo. These receptors all come from a person aged 18-65 years who received the Ad26.COV2.S COVID-19 vaccine or a placebo.

The chain has TRBV7-8 and TRBJ1-5; D gene uncertain. V was trimmed by 2 bases and J by 0 bases, leaving 11 bases between them. Per germline, CDR1 SGHVS and CDR2 FQNEAQ. The CDR3 loop spans 16 amino acids. CDR3 sequence (DNA): TGTGCCAGCAGCTTATTGAACGCGAATAGCAATCAGCCCCAGCATTTT. Translating gives CASSLLNANSNQPQHF.

The chain links TRBV2 to TRBJ2-1, with 10 bases aligning to TRBD2. The CDR3 consists of 14 residues. V gave up 10 bases and J gave up 2 bases; unmatched junction bases: 5. CDR1 SNHLY and CDR2 FYNNEI come from the germline V gene. The chain's CDR3 is CATAAGGPYNEQFF. DNA of the CDR3: TGTGCCACCGCAGCGGGAGGGCCCTACAATGAGCAGTTCTTC.

The J gene is TRBJ2-7, the V gene TRBV10-3; perhaps TRBD2 as D (5 bases). Between the trimmed V and J ends, which lost 5 bases and 4 bases, there was a span of 15 bases. CDR3 length: 14 residues. CDR1 ENHRY and CDR2 SYGVKD come from the germline V gene. CDR3 bases: TGTGCCATCAGTAGCGGAGCCGGAATTTACGAGCAGTACTTC. This encodes CAISSGAGIYEQYF.

This clone was seen a single time. This chain joins TRBV14 and TRBJ1-6, with D unclear. The CDR3 sequence is 14 residues long. V was pared by 0 bases and J by 3 bases, with 3 bases between. Looked up from germline, CDR1 is SGHDN and CDR2 is FVKESK. This CDR3 is CASSQENYNSPLHF. DNA for the CDR3: TGTGCCAGCAGCCAAGAAAACTATAATTCACCCCTCCACTTT.

There are a few counts of this clone. V is TRBV7-3 and J is TRBJ1-6; D possibly corresponds to TRBD1 (6 bases). Germline V gives CDR1 SGHTA, CDR2 FQGTGA. This CDR3 spans 15 amino acids. V gave up 1 base and J gave up 7 bases, with 11 bases separating them. As DNA, the CDR3 is TGTGCCAGCAGCTTAAGCGGACAGTCGAATTCACCCCTCCACTTT. Protein product: CASSLSGQSNSPLHF.

The chain couples TRBV6-2 or TRBV6-3 to TRBJ1-2, with 9 nucleotides matching TRBD1. The length of the CDR3 is 15 residues. Trimming took 1 base from V and 7 from J; bases not matched to a gene: 7. Germline lookup yields CDR1 MNHEY and CDR2 SVGEGT. The CDR3 is CASSYYGQGLAGYTF. As DNA, the CDR3 is TGTGCCAGCAGTTACTACGGACAGGGGCTGGCTGGCTACACCTTC.

The rearrangement uses TRBV7-2 and TRBJ2-1; the match to TRBD1 covers 7 bases. Germline CDR1 and CDR2: SGHTA and FQGNSA. The CDR3 sequence is 15 residues long. Unmatched junction bases numbered 10, after V lost 6 bases and J lost 5 bases. In DNA, the CDR3 is TGTGCCAGCAGATTATCCGGGACAGCAAACAATGAGCAGTTCTTC. Amino acids: CASRLSGTANNEQFF.

The gene calls are TRBV5-1 and TRBJ1-2; no clear D. Germline V gene lookup returns CDR1 SGHRS and CDR2 YFSETQ. This CDR3 has 14 amino acids. The V and J ends lost 1 base and 4 bases respectively, with 11 bases between them. The CDR3 DNA sequence: TGCGCCAGCAGCTTGTTTCGGCCAGTCTATGGCTACACCTTC. This translates into CASSLFRPVYGYTF.

About this clone itself: The identical CDR3 is also encoded by other nucleotide sequences in the sample. The gene calls are TRBV24-1 and TRBJ2-2; a possible D gene is TRBD2 (5 bases). V lost 5 bases and J 1 base, leaving 7 bases between the germline ends. CDR3 length: 14 residues. From germline, CDR1 is KGHDR and CDR2 SFDVKD. This CDR3 is CATSGRQNTGELFF. The CDR3 region has the DNA TGTGCCACCAGTGGGAGGCAGAACACCGGGGAGCTGTTTTTT.

The genes are TRBV5-1 and TRBJ2-5; D not certain. Between the trimmed V and J ends, which lost 4 bases and 4 bases, there was a span of 17 bases. The CDR3 extends over 15 amino acids. Looked up from germline, CDR1 is SGHRS and CDR2 is YFSETQ. CDR3 amino acids: CASSPETIGRETQYF. For the CDR3, the DNA is TGCGCCAGCAGCCCGGAGACAATCGGGCGAGAGACCCAGTACTTC.

The gene calls are TRBV4-3 and TRBJ1-4; D is possibly TRBD1 (6 bases). Germline V gene sequence: CDR1 LGHNA, CDR2 YSLEER. This CDR3 has 16 amino acids. V lost 0 bases to trimming and J lost 7 bases, with 15 bases between them. This CDR3 is CASSQEGGQGAEKLFF. The CDR3 DNA reads as TGCGCCAGCAGCCAAGAGGGGGGGCAGGGAGCTGAAAAACTGTTTTTT.

The rearrangement joins TRBV5-1 to TRBJ2-1; the match to TRBD2 covers 10 bases. CDR3 length: 17 amino acids. Trimming took 0 bases from V and 2 from J; bases not matched to a gene: 5. In germline, CDR1 is SGHRS, CDR2 YFSETQ. CDR3 nucleotides: TGCGCCAGCAGCTTGGGGGGACTAGCGAGAACCTACAATGAGCAGTTCTTC. Translating it yields CASSLGGLARTYNEQFF.

The chain uses TRBV19 and TRBJ1-5; D gene uncertain. Deletions cut 5 bases from V and 2 bases from J, with 13 bases between. CDR3 length: 15 residues. Germline CDR1 is LNHDA and CDR2 is SQIVND (reference sequence). The CDR3 reads CASSRAPTGNQPQHF. CDR3 DNA: TGTGCCAGTAGTCGGGCCCCAACAGGCAATCAGCCCCAGCATTTT. The full variable domain, rest sourced from reference TRBV19 and TRBJ1-5, is DGGITQSPKYLFRKEGQNVTLSCEQNLNHDAMYWYRQDPGQGLRLIYYSQIVNDFQKGDIAEGYSVSREKKESFPLTVTSAQKNPTAFYLCASSRAPTGNQPQHFGDGTRLSIL.

V is TRBV4-1 and J is TRBJ2-1; TRBD1 matches 7 bases. The CDR3 is 16 residues long. Unmatched junction bases numbered 2, after V lost 0 bases and J lost 0 bases. The germline V gene encodes CDR1 MGHRA and CDR2 YSYEKL. CDR3 DNA sequence: TGCGCCAGCAGCCAAGAGGGACAGCTCTCCTACAATGAGCAGTTCTTC. Protein sequence: CASSQEGQLSYNEQFF.

This chain joins TRBV5-1 and TRBJ2-7; perhaps TRBD1 as D (6 bases). Germline V gives CDR1 SGHRS, CDR2 YFSETQ. There are 12 residues in the CDR3. Trimming pared 4 bases from V and 5 bases from J, leaving 10 bases between. The CDR3 bases are TGCGCCAGCAGCAACTACAGGGACGAGCAGTACTTC. Its translation is CASSNYRDEQYF.

This clone is a singleton in its sample. The chain's CDR3 is CASSLAGQGRYGYTF. CDR3 bases: TGTGCCAGCAGTTTAGCCGGACAGGGAAGATATGGCTACACCTTC. The chain carries TRBV27 and TRBJ1-2; 8 nucleotides line up with TRBD1. CDR1 and CDR2 from the germline V gene are MNHEY and SMNVEV (reference sequence). This CDR3 region has 15 residues. The V and J ends lost 2 bases and 5 bases, in that order; junction bases with no gene match: 7.

V is TRBV15 and J is TRBJ2-1; no clear D. This CDR3 has 15 residues. Trimming removed 8 bases from V and 8 bases from J, with 22 bases in between. Germline CDR1 and CDR2: LNHNV and YYDKDF (reference sequence). The CDR3 loop reads CATRPLGVPVDEQFF. The CDR3 nucleotides are TGTGCCACCCGCCCCCTAGGCGTCCCGGTAGATGAGCAGTTCTTC.

The chain joins TRBV27 to TRBJ2-7, with D possibly TRBD1 on 5 matching bases. Trimming stripped 2 bases from V and 10 bases from J, with 15 bases between. The germline V gene has CDR1 MNHEY and CDR2 SMNVEV (reference sequence). The CDR3 covers 13 residues. The CDR3 region has the DNA TGTGCCAGCAGTTTAAACAGGATGTCAAGCCAGTACTTC. Protein product: CASSLNRMSSQYF.

J is TRBJ2-1 and V is TRBV7-8, with TRBD1 matching 10 bases. Losses at the gene ends were 4 bases for V and 3 bases for J; bases not matched to a gene: 3. The CDR3 loop spans 15 amino acids. CDR1 is SGHVS, CDR2 FQNEAQ, per germline. The CDR3 DNA reads as TGTGCCAGCAGCTCCGGGACAGGGGTCTACAATGAGCAGTTCTTC. This encodes CASSSGTGVYNEQFF.

The genes are TRBV3-1 (or the pseudogene TRBV3-2) and TRBJ1-5; no reliable D call. Germline V lookup: CDR1 LGHDT, CDR2 YNNKEL (reference sequence). V lost 1 base and J 0 bases, leaving 7 bases between the germline ends. The CDR3 totals 15 residues. CDR3 protein: CASSQGVDSNQPQHF. CDR3 nucleotides: TGTGCCAGCAGCCAAGGGGTCGATAGCAATCAGCCCCAGCATTTT.

In regard to this clone: A junction boundary mismatches the germline segment, possibly from a read error. This CDR3 is CATGEAGSSLF. DNA for the CDR3: TGTGCCACCGGGGAGGCGGGATCCAGTCTATTC. The rearrangement joins TRBV15 to TRBJ2-7, with D maybe TRBD2 (6 bases). The CDR3 loop spans 11 amino acids. Germline lookup yields CDR1 LNHNV and CDR2 YYDKDF (reference sequence).

This rearrangement joins TRBV7-8 to TRBJ1-1; 8 bases match TRBD1. CDR1 SGHVS and CDR2 FQNEAQ come from the germline V gene. This CDR3 region has 16 residues. V was pared by 6 bases and J by 1 base, with 10 bases of the junction left unmatched. CDR3 bases: TGTGCCAGCAGTCGACGGACAGGGACTAAGAACACTGAAGCTTTCTTT. It specifies CASSRRTGTKNTEAFF.

CDR3 in DNA: TGTGCCTGGAGAGCTGGGGGGGGCTCCTATAATTCACCCCTCCACTTT. Protein product: CAWRAGGGSYNSPLHF. The genes are TRBV30 and TRBJ1-6; weak D call: TRBD1 (5 bases). Trimming took off 3 bases at V and 0 bases at J, with 12 bases between the two ends. This CDR3 contains 16 residues. In germline, CDR1 is GTSNPN, CDR2 SVGIG (reference sequence). Supplemented by reference TRBV30 and TRBJ1-6, the full variable domain reads SQTIHQWPATLVQPVGSPLSLECTVEGTSNPNLYWYRQAAGRGLQLLFYSVGIGQISSEVPQNLSASRPQDRQFILSSKKLLLSDSGFYLCAWRAGGGSYNSPLHFGNGTRLTVT.

This chain links TRBV6-5 with TRBJ1-2, with D maybe TRBD1 (5 bases). From germline, CDR1 is MNHEY and CDR2 SVGAGI. This CDR3 is 13 amino acids long. Trimming stripped 8 bases from V and 4 bases from J, with 14 bases between. The CDR3 reads CASGLQELYGYTF. The CDR3 DNA follows: TGTGCCAGCGGTCTACAGGAACTCTATGGCTACACCTTC.

This clone was observed a few times. The chain recombines TRBV6-1 with TRBJ1-1; D is undetermined. Germline V gene data show CDR1 as MNHNS and CDR2 as SASEGT. This CDR3 is built from 14 residues. V was pared by 3 bases and J by 1 base, with 9 bases between. The CDR3 nucleotides read TGTGCCAGCAGTGAGAACGGAAAGAACACTGAAGCTTTCTTT. Amino acids: CASSENGKNTEAFF.

The chain has TRBV6-5 and TRBJ1-2; 8 positions match TRBD1. This CDR3 has 13 amino acids. CDR1 is MNHEY, CDR2 SVGAGI, per germline. Trimming at V came to 5 bases and at J to 8 bases, leaving 7 bases not matched to a gene. The CDR3 reads CASSTTGVTGYTF. CDR3 coding DNA: TGTGCCAGCAGTACGACAGGGGTCACGGGCTACACCTTC.